Sequencing of this T cell receptor beta chain was carried out in a study of CD8 T cells in ankylosing spondylitis. Comments on this clonotype: The junction differs from germline at one of its ends, possibly a read error.

The V gene's germline CDR1 is SGHDN and CDR2 FVKESK. The CDR3 length is 15 residues. TCRdb fed the 5' RACE reads into MiXCR, producing one record per CDR3 protein. The sample has about 240,000 distinct CDR3 sequences; 8.6% are singletons. Material: blood, either unsorted or a sorted T cell fraction (not recorded which). J is TRBJ1-6 and V is TRBV14; 8 bases match TRBD1. The sequence came from a male donor with ankylosing spondylitis or in good health (not recorded which). CDR3 protein: CASSPWTGSDSPLLF. The CDR3 DNA is TGTGCCAGCAGCCCTTGGACAGGGTCGGATTCACCCCTCCTCTTT. Full variable domain (missing parts from reference TRBV14 and TRBJ1-6): EAGVTQFPSHSVIEKGQTVTLRCDPISGHDNLYWYRRVMGKEIKFLLHFVKESKQDESGMPNNRFLAERTGGTYSTLKVQPAELEDSGVYFCASSPWTGSDSPLLFGNGTRLTVT.